Each of the 28 T cell receptor beta chains below was sequenced from the same sample in a study of early T cells in non-severe SARS-CoV-2 infection. TCRdb passed the 5' RACE reads through MiXCR, listing each CDR3 protein once. The profile shows tens of thousands of distinct CDR3 sequences, roughly 7% of them singletons. Source material: whole blood. The receptor source for this set is an adult who was a healthcare worker with PCR-confirmed SARS-CoV-2 infection or an uninfected control (not recorded which).

This clonotype was counted many times. The chain combines TRBV28 with TRBJ1-2, with TRBD1 as a possible D gene (6 bases). CDR1 is MDHEN, CDR2 SYDVKM, per germline. The CDR3 covers 16 residues. Trimming took off 4 bases at V and 5 bases at J, with 20 bases between the two ends. CDR3 coding DNA: TGTGCCAGCAGTTCCCCCCACTCCGGAGGACAGTATGGCTACACCTTC. The encoded protein is CASSSPHSGGQYGYTF.

This clonotype appeared many times. V is TRBV12-3 or TRBV12-4 and J is TRBJ2-1; D is possibly TRBD1 (6 bases). The V end was cut by 6 bases, the J end by 4 bases, with 13 bases between. There are 14 residues in the CDR3. CDR3 nucleotides: TGTGCCAGCAGATCCACAGGGACATACAATGAGCAGTTCTTC. It translates to CASRSTGTYNEQFF.

This clonotype was detected many times. The rearrangement uses TRBV30 and TRBJ2-2; 9 bases are a match to TRBD2. The germline gives CDR1 GTSNPN, CDR2 SVGIG (reference sequence). The CDR3 is made up of 16 amino acids. Germline trimming cut 5 bases from V and 1 base from J; bases unmatched to any gene: 8. CDR3 in amino acids: CAWVAGALLNTGELFF. CDR3 sequence (DNA): TGTGCCTGGGTAGCGGGGGCCCTACTGAACACCGGGGAGCTGTTTTTT.

The chain recombines TRBV28 with TRBJ1-2; D unresolved. The CDR3 has 14 amino acids. The germline gives CDR1 MDHEN, CDR2 SYDVKM. The V gene lost 6 bases and the J gene lost 2 bases, with 13 bases spanning the gap. This CDR3 is CASSVARMNYGYTF. In DNA, the CDR3 is TGTGCCAGCAGCGTAGCACGGATGAACTATGGCTACACCTTC.

The table lists this clonotype with many counts. The chain has TRBV6-2 or TRBV6-3 and TRBJ2-1, with D maybe TRBD1 (5 bases). The ends were cut back, 10 bases at V and 3 bases at J, with 10 bases in the middle. Per germline, CDR1 MNHEY and CDR2 SVGEGT. The CDR3 length is 12 residues. CDR3 loop: CATSQGYNEQFF. The DNA for the CDR3 is TGTGCCACCTCCCAGGGCTACAATGAGCAGTTCTTC.

In its sample, this clonotype was seen many times. This chain links TRBV7-8 with TRBJ1-6; no clear D gene. The CDR3 spans 17 residues. Germline V lookup: CDR1 SGHVS, CDR2 FQNEAQ. The germline V and J ends were trimmed by 1 base and 0 bases, with 10 bases remaining between them. Here the CDR3 reads CASSLESGISYNSPLHF. The DNA for the CDR3 is TGTGCCAGCAGCTTAGAAAGTGGGATCTCCTATAATTCACCCCTCCACTTT.

This clonotype was found a few times. The rearrangement links TRBV6-2 or TRBV6-3 to TRBJ2-1; 12 bases are shared with TRBD2. Germline V gene sequence: CDR1 MNHEY, CDR2 SVGEGT. Trimming took 6 bases from V and 9 from J; bases not matched to a gene: 12. This CDR3 comprises 16 residues. In nucleotides, the CDR3 is TGTGCCAGCAGCCCGGGACTAGCGGGTTCGCGGGGTGAGCAGTTCTTC. Its protein is CASSPGLAGSRGEQFF.

The gene calls are TRBV7-9 and TRBJ2-7; D is tentatively TRBD1 or TRBD2 (5 bases each). Germline lookup yields CDR1 SEHNR and CDR2 FQNEAQ (reference sequence). CDR3 length: 14 amino acids. V lost 4 bases to trimming and J lost 3 bases, with 13 bases between them. CDR3 sequence reads: CASSSRGEVYEQYF. CDR3 nucleotides: TGTGCCAGCAGCTCCCGAGGGGAAGTCTACGAGCAGTACTTC.

This clonotype was observed a few times. This chain links TRBV7-2 with TRBJ2-7, with D maybe TRBD1 (6 bases). CDR3 length: 13 amino acids. The germline CDR1 and CDR2 sequences are SGHTA and FQGNSA. V lost 4 bases to trimming and J lost 6 bases, with 13 bases between them. The CDR3 spells CASSSMGAGEQYF. The CDR3 DNA reads as TGTGCCAGCAGCTCTATGGGGGCGGGCGAGCAGTACTTC.

In this sample, this clonotype turned up many times. This chain joins TRBV10-3 and TRBJ2-1; weak D call: TRBD2 (6 bases). In germline, CDR1 is ENHRY, CDR2 SYGVKD. The length of the CDR3 is 13 residues. Trimming removed 0 bases at V and 9 bases at J, with 9 bases between. Here the CDR3 DNA reads TGTGCCATCAGTGAGTCGGGGGGAGGTGAGCAGTTCTTC. Amino acid sequence: CAISESGGGEQFF.

In regard to this clonotype: No DNA is shown, since the ends of the CDR3 on it are uncertain; the CDR3 is the one TCRdb lists. The chain combines TRBV6-6 with TRBJ2-2; the table assigns TRBD1, which was not confirmed against the DNA. The CDR3 numbers 17 amino acids, ends counted. In germline, CDR1 is MNHNY, CDR2 SVGAGI (reference sequence). Here the CDR3 reads CASSYLVLLRTPGSCFF.

This chain links TRBV6-2 or TRBV6-3 with TRBJ2-5; D is possibly TRBD2 (5 bases). CDR3 length: 12 residues. The ends were cut back, 6 bases at V and 3 bases at J, with 8 bases in the middle. Germline values: CDR1 MNHEY, CDR2 SVGEGT. The CDR3 sequence is CASSPGKETQYF. The CDR3 bases are TGTGCCAGCAGCCCGGGGAAAGAGACCCAGTACTTC.

This chain connects TRBV27 to TRBJ2-3; no clear D gene. This CDR3 is 11 amino acids long. V was shortened by 5 bases and J by 6 bases, with 6 bases between the two germline ends. The germline V gene has CDR1 MNHEY and CDR2 SMNVEV (reference sequence). CDR3 coding DNA: TGTGCCAGCAGTGACATGGATACGCAGTATTTT. Its protein is CASSDMDTQYF.

The rearrangement joins TRBV7-2 to TRBJ2-3; possibly TRBD1 for D (5 bases). The V gene lost 6 bases and the J gene lost 4 bases, with 14 bases spanning the gap. The CDR3 has 14 residues. The germline V gene has CDR1 SGHTA and CDR2 FQGNSA. The CDR3 loop reads CASRGAGNPDTQYF. The CDR3 DNA is TGTGCCAGCAGGGGTGCAGGGAACCCAGATACGCAGTATTTT.

This clonotype was detected many times. The chain links TRBV19 to TRBJ2-7; tentative D call: TRBD1 (6 bases). The V end lost 3 bases, the J end lost 5 bases, and 17 bases lay between the germline ends. Germline V gene sequence: CDR1 LNHDA, CDR2 SQIVND (reference sequence). This CDR3 has 15 residues. The CDR3 reads CASSMGAGDRNEQYF. Written as DNA, the CDR3 is TGTGCCAGTAGTATGGGTGCAGGGGATCGAAACGAGCAGTACTTC.

This clonotype showed up just a few times. This chain joins TRBV6-6 and TRBJ2-7; 8 positions agree with TRBD1. Germline-derived CDR1 and CDR2 are MNHNY and SVGAGI (reference sequence). The CDR3 sequence is 16 residues long. J lost 4 bases, V lost 2 bases, and 10 bases had no gene match. Here the CDR3 reads CASSYLGSGGEYEQYF. In DNA, the CDR3 is TGTGCCAGCAGTTACCTTGGGTCAGGGGGCGAATACGAGCAGTACTTC.

The J gene is TRBJ1-5, the V gene TRBV5-1, with TRBD1 matching 7 bases. CDR1 and CDR2 from the germline V gene are SGHRS and YFSETQ. Unmatched junction bases numbered 6, after V lost 0 bases and J lost 3 bases. The CDR3 runs 16 residues. Here the CDR3 reads CASSLGGTASNQPQHF. The CDR3 DNA reads TGCGCCAGCAGCTTGGGGGGGACAGCCTCCAATCAGCCCCAGCATTTT.

The chain joins TRBV28 to TRBJ1-2; D is uncertain. Trimming stripped 7 bases from V and 5 bases from J, with 17 bases between. This CDR3 has 14 residues. Germline V gene data show CDR1 as MDHEN and CDR2 as SYDVKM. CDR3 DNA: TGTGCCAGCACCAAGGACCAATATCAGTATGGCTACACCTTC. Its protein is CASTKDQYQYGYTF.

This clonotype has more than one count but fewer than ten. The rearrangement joins TRBV7-8 to TRBJ1-2, with a weak D call TRBD1 (6 bases). This CDR3 spans 13 amino acids. Germline V CDR1 and CDR2: SGHVS, FQNEAQ. The V and J ends lost 4 bases and 2 bases respectively, with 8 bases between them. The CDR3 loop reads CASSSTGNYGYTF. The DNA for the CDR3 is TGTGCCAGCAGCTCAACAGGGAACTATGGCTACACCTTC.

Comments on this clonotype: Relative to the germline gene, one junction end is altered; a read error may explain this. The chain employs TRBV7-7 and TRBJ1-1, with D possibly being TRBD1 (5 bases). The CDR3 consists of 13 residues. CDR1 is SSHAT and CDR2 is FNYEAQ in the germline V gene (reference sequence). CDR3 loop: CASSARANTEAFF. The CDR3 nucleotides read TGTGCTAGCAGCGCCAGGGCTAACACTGAAGCTTTCTTT.

This clonotype has at least ten counts. This chain uses TRBV4-2 with TRBJ2-7; no reliable D call. The V end was cut by 0 bases, the J end by 2 bases, with 14 bases between. The CDR3 covers 16 residues. In germline, CDR1 is LGHNA, CDR2 YNFKEQ. CDR3 region: CASSQESIGIAYEQYF. CDR3 coding DNA: TGTGCCAGCAGCCAAGAGTCGATAGGGATAGCCTACGAGCAGTACTTC.

This clonotype was detected a few times. This sequence joins TRBV7-8 and TRBJ2-5, with a tentative D call TRBD2 (7 bases). The CDR3 totals 17 residues. The germline V and J ends were trimmed by 4 bases and 2 bases, with 20 bases remaining between them. Germline V gene sequence: CDR1 SGHVS, CDR2 FQNEAQ. CDR3 residues: CASSYTISGGFQETQYF. CDR3 bases: TGTGCCAGCAGCTATACCATTTCGGGGGGCTTTCAAGAGACCCAGTACTTC. Full variable domain (outside the CDR3, taken from reference TRBV7-8 and TRBJ2-5): GAGVSQSPRYKVAKRGQDVALRCDPISGHVSLFWYQQALGQGPEFLTYFQNEAQLDKSGLPSDRFFAERPEGSVSTLKIQRTQQEDSAVYLCASSYTISGGFQETQYFGPGTRLLVL.

The chain carries TRBV6-1 and TRBJ1-1; D is unresolved. Trimming removed 6 bases at V and 1 base at J, with 9 bases between. Germline V gene lookup returns CDR1 MNHNS and CDR2 SASEGT. This CDR3 is 13 amino acids long. Here the CDR3 DNA reads TGTGCCAGCAGGGTTCATTCGAACACTGAAGCTTTCTTT. Translating gives CASRVHSNTEAFF.

The chain couples TRBV18 to TRBJ1-2; 7 nucleotides align to TRBD1. The CDR3 loop spans 14 amino acids. V was clipped by 5 bases and J by 4 bases; unmatched bases: 7. Germline V gene lookup returns CDR1 KGHSH and CDR2 LQKENI. The CDR3 region is CASSARQGRYGYTF. The DNA for the CDR3 is TGTGCCAGCTCAGCTCGACAGGGCCGCTATGGCTACACCTTC.

The chain joins TRBV11-2 to TRBJ2-3; the D is unclear. Trimming took off 1 base at V and 1 base at J, with 9 bases between the two ends. The germline V gene has CDR1 SGHAT and CDR2 FQNNGV. The CDR3 has 15 residues. Here the CDR3 reads CASSLVYSRTDTQYF. CDR3 DNA: TGTGCCAGCAGCTTAGTCTATTCCCGCACAGATACGCAGTATTTT.

The chain uses TRBV29-1 and TRBJ2-1; 8 nucleotides align to TRBD1. The germline V gene encodes CDR1 SQVTM and CDR2 ANQGSEA. This CDR3 has 14 amino acids. J gave up 7 bases and V 6 bases, and 11 bases lay outside the gene matches. The CDR3 DNA sequence: TGCAGCGTCGAGGCCCGGACAGGGAGGAATGAGCAGTTCTTC. Translating gives CSVEARTGRNEQFF.

This clonotype has at least ten counts. V usage is TRBV9 and J usage is TRBJ2-3; D might be TRBD1 or TRBD2, each matching 5 bases. CDR3 size: 14 residues. V was pared by 2 bases and J by 4 bases, with 11 bases between. CDR1 is SGDLS and CDR2 is YYNGEE in the germline V gene. The CDR3 loop reads CASSVGTSSDTQYF. For the CDR3, the DNA is TGTGCCAGCAGCGTTGGGACCAGTTCAGATACGCAGTATTTT.

This clonotype was seen only a few times. This sequence joins TRBV13 and TRBJ1-1, with TRBD1 as a possible D gene (6 bases). The ends were cut back, 2 bases at V and 8 bases at J, with 12 bases in the middle. The CDR3 loop spans 13 amino acids. Germline CDR1 reads PRHDT; CDR2 reads FYEKMQ (reference sequence). The CDR3 DNA follows: TGTGCCAGCAGCTTAACCGGGACAAAGGAAGCTTTCTTT. This sequence encodes CASSLTGTKEAFF.